Sequencing of this TCR beta chain was carried out in a study of human T cells and chemical hapten exposure (dated by TCRdb to about 2021). Broadly, across the study: For sensitization, 2% DPC in acetone was applied to a roughly 2 cm by roughly 2 cm area of upper inner arm skin. Patch testing was done on the upper back using Finn chambers containing 0.01% DPC, and results were scored after 6 days according to International Contact Dermatitis Research Group standards. Weekly therapeutic DPC doses were additionally applied to the scalp of patients throughout the approximately 24-week study period. Blood samples were taken from patients before sensitization (week 0) and then at 2, 6 and about 24 weeks after DPC sensitization. The patient cohort, mostly female, included alopecia areata with under or over 50% scalp involvement, alopecia totalis and alopecia universalis. Libraries were pooled for sequencing, and per-sample TCR yields varied mainly because of small differences in library volumes within the pool. The study tracked peripheral blood TCR repertoire changes in vivo during primary and secondary sensitization to the hapten diphenylcyclopropenone (DPC) in alopecia patients. About 27 alopecia patients gave blood for TCR sequencing at one to four time points (pre-sensitization, 2, 6 and 24 weeks). On the study overall, not on this receptor specifically: DPC sensitization did not change how many TCRs were above 1 in 1000 frequency, and no evidence was found of alterations in global repertoire structure. Expanded TCRs formed significantly more large CDR3 similarity clusters than pre-sensitization or healthy control sets, consistent with antigen-driven responses. After repeated subsampling, the strength of the expansion versus patch-test correlation and the threshold at which it became significant changed. Because all patients had alopecia, a presumed autoimmune disease, the immune response of the patients might differ from that of healthy individuals. Patch test score was positively correlated with the number of PT1 expanded TCRs, with significance at thresholds 8, 16 and 32 but not at 4.

Cut back by 4 bases and 2 bases, the V and J ends lie 15 bases apart. Measured from the cysteine to the phenylalanine, the CDR3 is 16 residues long. Of the read, only the CDR3 DNA is kept; its 48 bases are in frame from base 1. The germline V gene gives CDR1 as KGHDR and CDR2 as SFDVKD. Receptor libraries were prepared by RACE. This sample was sequenced with a NextSeq 500. During library preparation, unique molecular identifiers were attached to individual cDNA molecules so that TCRs could be counted quantitatively and reproducibly. Both TCR alpha and TCR beta chains were sequenced from each blood RNA sample. As for the authors' bioinformatics: The median number of TCRs per sample was over 85,000, ranging from 23,224 to 690,600. The Decombinator software suite was used to annotate the V, J and CDR3 of the TCR reads. To make PS versus PT1 abundance plots, every sample was subsampled to the same number of TCRs (28,000). TCRs were defined as expanded if absent before sensitization and observed at least eight times at the 2-week time point. TCRdb reworked the public reads: Q25 trimming with fastp, MiXCR clone assembly, productive beta chains retained. Every distinct CDR3 protein forms one entry, paired with its most common genes and DNA. The V and J calls shown here were made by TCRdb, not taken from the authors' results. The sample has 380,000 or so distinct CDR3 sequences on record, 4.8% of them singletons. Clones ranked in the top ten supply under 3% of the sample.

This specimen's time point label, interpreted: patch test 1, 2 weeks after DPC sensitization. The treatment or condition label for this specimen denotes: therapeutic diphenylcyclopropenone sensitization with weekly scalp DPC. At each patch-test visit, blood was drawn before the patch test was applied. Patients were considered eligible if aged 18 to 70, diagnosed with alopecia and deemed suitable for DPC therapy, and patients were excluded if pregnant. Unfractionated whole blood was collected in Tempus Blood RNA tubes, and total RNA was extracted from that blood. Points on this clonotype: The antigen this receptor binds is unknown. This may stem from a read error, because a much larger clone lies one nucleotide away.

The clonotype was recovered from a woman between 45 and 60 years old with alopecia areata. Some clones in this sample may be carry-over from other donors' samples. This specimen consisted of whole blood, obtained in connection with sensitization to the hapten diphenylcyclopropenone (DPC). The sequence is built from TRBV24-1 and TRBJ2-3, with TRBD2 tentatively as D gene (5 bases match). Here is the DNA: TGTGCCACCAGTGAGGCTGGTACGGACTCCACAGATACGCAGTATTTT. It translates as CATSEAGTDSTDTQYF.